The 16 T cell receptor beta chains given below trace back to one sample, sequenced in a study of blood T cell repertoires in COVID-19. Generated by immunoSEQ multiplex PCR, the TCRdb table keeps only in-frame clones and is missing some. The data contain about 400,000 clones, nearly 90% of them seen just once; the ten biggest clones take up 2% to 2.5%. The sample consisted of PBMCs or T cells enriched from blood (not recorded which). These receptors were taken from a woman in her 40s with acute COVID-19.

The chain recombines TRBV3-1 (or the pseudogene TRBV3-2) with TRBJ1-6; 8 nucleotides agree with TRBD1. Losses at the gene ends were 3 bases for V and 9 bases for J; bases not matched to a gene: 7. The germline V gene has CDR1 LGHDT and CDR2 YNNKEL (reference sequence). The CDR3 length is 15 residues. The chain's CDR3 is CASSHAGQGGSPLHF. CDR3 DNA: TGTGCCAGCAGCCATGCAGGACAGGGAGGTTCACCCCTCCACTTT.

This clone was observed once. The V and J genes are TRBV27 and TRBJ2-1; 7 bases line up with TRBD2. Trimming cost V 7 bases and J 2 bases; bases outside gene matches: 5. Looked up from germline, CDR1 is MNHEY and CDR2 is SMNVEV (reference sequence). The CDR3 runs to 14 residues. The CDR3 region is CASTASGAYNEQFF. The DNA of the CDR3 is TGTGCCAGCACCGCCAGCGGGGCCTACAATGAGCAGTTCTTC.

Only a few counts were recorded for this clone. The chain has TRBV5-1 and TRBJ1-6; D is possibly TRBD1 (6 bases). Trimming removed 1 base from V and 10 bases from J, with 15 bases in between. Germline V CDR1 and CDR2: SGHRS, YFSETQ. This CDR3 is 15 amino acids long. The chain's CDR3 is CASSLSEGVGSPLHF. The CDR3 DNA reads as TGCGCCAGCAGCTTGTCCGAGGGGGTGGGATCACCCCTCCACTTT.

As DNA, the CDR3 is TGTGCCAGTAGTGGAGGGGCCTACGAGCAGTACTTC. It translates to CASSGGAYEQYF. The chain recombines TRBV19 with TRBJ2-7; D may be TRBD2 (6 bases). The CDR3 sequence is 12 residues long. Germline V gene data show CDR1 as LNHDA and CDR2 as SQIVND (reference sequence). Deletions cut 5 bases from V and 2 bases from J, with 7 bases between. The variable domain in full, with the rest retrieved from reference TRBV19 and TRBJ2-7, is DGGITQSPKYLFRKEGQNVTLSCEQNLNHDAMYWYRQDPGQGLRLIYYSQIVNDFQKGDIAEGYSVSREKKESFPLTVTSAQKNPTAFYLCASSGGAYEQYFGPGTRLTVT.

The rearrangement uses TRBV19 and TRBJ2-2; D not resolved. Germline CDR1 LNHDA, CDR2 SQIVND (reference sequence). CDR3 size: 13 residues. V gave up 4 bases and J gave up 1 base, with 4 bases separating them. The CDR3 loop is CASSRQNTGELFF. The CDR3 nucleotides read TGTGCCAGTAGTAGACAGAACACCGGGGAGCTGTTTTTT.

The chain employs TRBV25-1 and TRBJ1-2; TRBD1 agrees at 8 bases. The CDR3 has 14 amino acids. V shed 3 bases, J shed 8 bases, and the junction held 8 bases outside the gene matches. Germline values: CDR1 MGHDK, CDR2 SYGVNS. Written as DNA, the CDR3 is TGTGCCAGCAGTGACCAGGACAGGGTGGGAGGCTACACCTTC. Protein: CASSDQDRVGGYTF.

The CDR3, as DNA: TGTGCCAGCAGCTTAGTCTCGGGTATTAGTTACGAGCAGTACTTC. It yields the protein CASSLVSGISYEQYF. This chain connects TRBV7-9 to TRBJ2-7; D is uncertain. This CDR3 comprises 15 residues. Trimming took off 1 base at V and 4 bases at J, with 14 bases between the two ends. In germline, CDR1 is SEHNR, CDR2 FQNEAQ (reference sequence).

The chain employs TRBV19 and TRBJ1-5; D might be TRBD1 (6 bases). The CDR3 loop spans 17 amino acids. The V end lost 5 bases, the J end lost 1 base, and 18 bases lay between the germline ends. Germline V CDR1 and CDR2: LNHDA, SQIVND (reference sequence). The CDR3 spells CASSRKPQGLSNQPQHF. The CDR3 nucleotides are TGTGCCAGTAGTCGTAAGCCACAGGGATTGAGCAATCAGCCCCAGCATTTT.

The chain links TRBV7-6 to TRBJ2-2, with 12 bases fitting TRBD2. V lost 5 bases to trimming and J lost 2 bases; unmatched junction nucleotides: 9. The CDR3 is 18 residues long. In germline, CDR1 is SGHVS, CDR2 FNYEAQ. CDR3 sequence (DNA): TGTGCCAGCAGCCCTAGGACTAGCGGGGCTTATAACACCGGGGAGCTGTTTTTT. Translation: CASSPRTSGAYNTGELFF.

This clone was counted ten times or more. Other DNA sequences within the sample encode an identical CDR3. V usage is TRBV27 and J usage is TRBJ1-1, with D possibly being TRBD1 (5 bases). With 0 bases removed from V and 5 bases from J, the gap between germline ends came to 10 bases. This CDR3 spans 14 amino acids. Germline V gene data show CDR1 as MNHEY and CDR2 as SMNVEV (reference sequence). CDR3 protein: CASSLSQGPTEAFF. Written as DNA, the CDR3 is TGTGCCAGCAGTTTATCCCAGGGCCCTACTGAAGCTTTCTTT.

The chain recombines TRBV12-3 or TRBV12-4 with TRBJ2-1, with D perhaps TRBD1 (5 bases). The ends were cut back, 6 bases at V and 9 bases at J, with 15 bases in the middle. The CDR3 has 13 residues. Here the CDR3 reads CASSLQVGAEQFF. The CDR3 DNA reads TGTGCCAGCAGCCTCCAAGTTGGGGCTGAGCAGTTCTTC.

CDR3 nucleotides: TGTGCCAGCAGTCCGATTGGACAGGGAGACGTGGATCAGCCCCAGCATTTT. This gives the protein CASSPIGQGDVDQPQHF. The V and J genes are TRBV6-6 and TRBJ1-5; 8 bases fit TRBD1. The CDR3 length is 17 residues. Germline loops: CDR1 MNHNY, CDR2 SVGAGI (reference sequence). The ends lost 5 bases at V and 5 bases at J; junction bases unmatched: 14.

The chain carries TRBV5-4 and TRBJ2-5; tentative D call: TRBD2 (5 bases). Germline CDR1 is SGHNT and CDR2 is YYREEE (reference sequence). Trimming pared 1 base from V and 4 bases from J, leaving 11 bases between. The CDR3 is 14 amino acids. DNA for the CDR3: TGTGCCAGCAGCTTGTACTCTAGCTCAGAGACCCAGTACTTC. It codes for CASSLYSSSETQYF.

The chain recombines TRBV2 with TRBJ1-3; D is possibly TRBD1 (5 bases). CDR3 length: 14 amino acids. V shed 6 bases and J shed 4 bases, with 13 bases lying between them. The V gene's germline CDR1 is SNHLY and CDR2 FYNNEI. The CDR3 nucleotides read TGTGCCAGCAGACCCCAGGGAAAAGGAAACACCATATATTTT. Translation gives CASRPQGKGNTIYF.

Concerning this clone: Other DNA sequences in the sample encode the same CDR3. This rearrangement joins TRBV19 to TRBJ1-1; no clear D gene. The CDR3 covers 11 residues. Trimming left V 7 bases short and J 0 bases short, with 3 bases between. Germline values: CDR1 LNHDA, CDR2 SQIVND (reference sequence). The CDR3 DNA is TGTGCCAGTACGGTGAACACTGAAGCTTTCTTT. Its translation: CASTVNTEAFF.

The chain couples TRBV10-2 to TRBJ1-5; tentative D call: TRBD1 (5 bases). V was pared by 3 bases and J by 1 base, with 10 bases between. Germline V lookup: CDR1 WSHSY, CDR2 SAAADI. This CDR3 is built from 15 residues. CDR3 coding DNA: TGCGCCAGCAGTGATTCGGGGGGGAGCAATCAGCCCCAGCATTTT. This gives the protein CASSDSGGSNQPQHF.